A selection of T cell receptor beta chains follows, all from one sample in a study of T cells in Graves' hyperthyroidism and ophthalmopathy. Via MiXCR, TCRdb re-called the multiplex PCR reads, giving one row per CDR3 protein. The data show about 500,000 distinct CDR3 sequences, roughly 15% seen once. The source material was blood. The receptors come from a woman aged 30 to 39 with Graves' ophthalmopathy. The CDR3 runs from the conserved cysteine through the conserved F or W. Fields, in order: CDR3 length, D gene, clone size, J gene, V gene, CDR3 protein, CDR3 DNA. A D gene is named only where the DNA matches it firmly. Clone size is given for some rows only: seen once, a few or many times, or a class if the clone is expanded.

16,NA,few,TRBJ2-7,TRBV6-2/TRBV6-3,CASSYSWGSGIYEQYF,TGTGCCAGCAGTTATAGTTGGGGTAGCGGAATCTACGAGCAGTACTTC
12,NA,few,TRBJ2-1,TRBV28,CASRHREDEQFF,TGTGCCAGCAGGCACAGGGAGGATGAGCAGTTCTTC
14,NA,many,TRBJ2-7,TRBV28,CASSAQGPTYEQYF,TGTGCCAGCAGTGCTCAGGGGCCTACCTACGAGCAGTACTTC
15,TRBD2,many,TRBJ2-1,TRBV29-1,CSVGLAGVWGNEQFF,TGCAGCGTTGGCCTAGCGGGCGTCTGGGGCAATGAGCAGTTCTTC
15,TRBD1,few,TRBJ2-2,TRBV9,CASSVEQGINGELFF,TGTGCCAGCAGCGTAGAACAGGGGATAAACGGGGAGCTGTTTTTT
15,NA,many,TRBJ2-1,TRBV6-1,CASSEWEGEDNEQFF,TGTGCCAGCAGTGAGTGGGAGGGGGAGGACAATGAGCAGTTCTTC
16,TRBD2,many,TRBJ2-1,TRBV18,CASSPPSGAGRDEQFF,TGTGCCAGCTCACCCCCTAGCGGGGCAGGGCGGGATGAGCAGTTCTTC
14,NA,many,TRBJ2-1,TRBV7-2,CASSLGVVFNEQFF,TGTGCCAGCAGCTTAGGAGTCGTGTTCAATGAGCAGTTCTTC
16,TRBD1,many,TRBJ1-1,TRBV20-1,CSANNRQGPLNTEAFF,TGCAGTGCTAATAACCGACAGGGGCCACTAAACACTGAAGCTTTCTTT
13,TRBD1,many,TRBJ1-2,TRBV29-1,CSVGQGRNYGYTF,TGCAGCGTAGGACAGGGCAGAAACTATGGCTACACCTTC
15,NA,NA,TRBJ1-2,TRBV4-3,CASSQDQARMVGYTF,TGCGCCAGCAGCCAAGATCAGGCGCGGATGGTTGGCTACACCTTC
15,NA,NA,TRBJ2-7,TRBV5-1,CASSFQQGLRYEQYF,TGCGCCAGCAGCTTTCAGCAGGGGCTTCGCTACGAGCAGTACTTC
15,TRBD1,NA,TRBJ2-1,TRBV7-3,CASSSTGQGYDEQFF,TGTGCCAGCAGCTCCACGGGACAGGGGTACGATGAGCAGTTCTTC
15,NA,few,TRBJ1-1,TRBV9,CASSVVQGPGTEAFF,TGTGCCAGCAGCGTAGTCCAGGGGCCGGGCACTGAAGCTTTCTTT
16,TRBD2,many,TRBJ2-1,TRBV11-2,CASSQGSGMAVNEQFF,TGTGCCAGCAGCCAAGGCAGCGGGATGGCGGTCAATGAGCAGTTCTTC
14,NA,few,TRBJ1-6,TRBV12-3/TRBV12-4,CASSPTRNNSPLHF,TGTGCCAGCAGTCCGACAAGAAATAATTCACCCCTCCACTTT
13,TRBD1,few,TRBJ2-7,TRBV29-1,CSVWTGLGVEQYF,TGCAGCGTTTGGACAGGCCTTGGCGTGGAGCAGTACTTC
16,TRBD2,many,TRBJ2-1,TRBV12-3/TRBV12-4,CASKPSGGVTYNEQFF,TGTGCCAGCAAACCAAGCGGGGGGGTCACCTACAATGAGCAGTTCTTC
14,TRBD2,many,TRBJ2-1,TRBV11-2,CASSLLAGQDEQFF,TGTGCCAGCAGCTTACTAGCGGGGCAGGATGAGCAGTTCTTC
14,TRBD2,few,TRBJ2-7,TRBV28,CASRISGSFYEQYF,TGTGCCAGCAGGATTAGCGGGAGTTTCTACGAGCAGTACTTC
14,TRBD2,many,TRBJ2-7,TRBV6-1,CASTERGEPYEQYF,TGTGCCAGCACTGAACGGGGGGAACCCTACGAGCAGTACTTC
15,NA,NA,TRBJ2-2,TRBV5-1,CAGRLGVVNTGELFF,TGCGCCGGCAGACTTGGAGTGGTGAACACCGGGGAGCTGTTTTTT
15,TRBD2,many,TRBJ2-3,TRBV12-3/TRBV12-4,CASSLGAGGADTQYF,TGTGCCAGCAGTTTAGGAGCGGGAGGCGCTGATACGCAGTATTTT
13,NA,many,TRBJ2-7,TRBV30,CAWSRDVLGEQYF,TGTGCCTGGAGCCGGGACGTGTTAGGGGAGCAGTACTTC
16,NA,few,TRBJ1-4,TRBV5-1,CASSLGGHGRNEKLFF,TGCGCCAGCAGCTTGGGGGGCCACGGACGGAATGAAAAACTGTTTTTT
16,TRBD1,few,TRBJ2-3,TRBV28,CASSFSETGGADTQYF,TGTGCCAGCAGTTTTTCCGAGACAGGGGGCGCAGATACGCAGTATTTT
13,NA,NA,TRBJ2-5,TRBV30,CAWSWTVRETQYF,TGTGCCTGGAGTTGGACGGTGAGGGAGACCCAGTACTTC
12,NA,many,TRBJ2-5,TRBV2,CASSGLLETQYF,TGTGCCAGCAGCGGACTGCTTGAGACCCAGTACTTC
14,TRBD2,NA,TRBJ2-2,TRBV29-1,CSAPSGGNTGELFF,TGCAGCGCCCCTAGCGGGGGGAACACCGGGGAGCTGTTTTTT
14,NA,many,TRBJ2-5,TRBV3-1,CASRLRGAKETQYF,TGTGCCAGCAGGCTGAGGGGGGCCAAAGAGACCCAGTACTTC
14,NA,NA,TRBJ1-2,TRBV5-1,CASGRTDANYGYTF,TGCGCCAGCGGGAGGACAGACGCTAACTATGGCTACACCTTC
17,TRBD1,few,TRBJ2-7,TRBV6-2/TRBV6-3,CARPSPSRDRVSYEQYF,TGTGCCAGGCCCAGTCCCTCCCGGGACAGGGTATCCTACGAGCAGTACTTC
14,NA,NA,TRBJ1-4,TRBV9,CASSPPSTNEKLFF,TGTGCCAGCAGCCCTCCTTCAACTAATGAAAAACTGTTTTTT
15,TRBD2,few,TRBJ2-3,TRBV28,CASSQLAGSRDTQYF,TGTGCCAGCAGTCAACTAGCGGGATCAAGAGATACGCAGTATTTT
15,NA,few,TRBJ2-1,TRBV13,CASSLGRAEYNEQFF,TGTGCCAGCAGCTTAGGCAGGGCCGAATACAATGAGCAGTTCTTC
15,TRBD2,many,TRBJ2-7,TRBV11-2,CASSLYGTSDYEQYF,TGTGCCAGCAGCTTATACGGGACTAGCGACTACGAGCAGTACTTC